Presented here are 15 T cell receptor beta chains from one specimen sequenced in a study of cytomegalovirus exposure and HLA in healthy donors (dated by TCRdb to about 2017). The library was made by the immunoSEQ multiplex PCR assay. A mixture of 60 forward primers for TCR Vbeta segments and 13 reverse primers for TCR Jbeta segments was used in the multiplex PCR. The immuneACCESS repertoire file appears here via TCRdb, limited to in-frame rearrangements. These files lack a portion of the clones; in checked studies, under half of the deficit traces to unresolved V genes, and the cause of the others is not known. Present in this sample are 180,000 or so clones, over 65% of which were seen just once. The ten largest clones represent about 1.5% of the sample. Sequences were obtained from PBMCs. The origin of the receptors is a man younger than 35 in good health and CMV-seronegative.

The CDR3: CASSPSLSVQAGNTIYF. Written as DNA, the CDR3 is TGCGCCAGCAGTCCCTCCCTTTCTGTGCAGGCTGGAAACACCATATATTTT. The genes are TRBV4-1 and TRBJ1-3; D gene uncertain. Germline values: CDR1 MGHRA, CDR2 YSYEKL. The length of the CDR3 is 17 residues. The ends were cut back, 6 bases at V and 2 bases at J, with 20 bases in the middle.

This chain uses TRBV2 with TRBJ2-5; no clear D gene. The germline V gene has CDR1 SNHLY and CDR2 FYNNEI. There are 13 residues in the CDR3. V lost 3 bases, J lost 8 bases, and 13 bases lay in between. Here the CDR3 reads CASSEAQGGTQYF. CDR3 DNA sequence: TGTGCCAGCAGTGAGGCACAAGGCGGAACCCAGTACTTC.

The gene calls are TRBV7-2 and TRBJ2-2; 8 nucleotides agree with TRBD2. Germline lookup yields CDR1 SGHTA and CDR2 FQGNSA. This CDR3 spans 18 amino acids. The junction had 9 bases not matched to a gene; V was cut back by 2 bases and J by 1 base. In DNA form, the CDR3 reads TGTGCCAGCAGCTTACTGGCATTTGCGGGGGGGAACACCGGGGAGCTGTTTTTT. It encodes CASSLLAFAGGNTGELFF.

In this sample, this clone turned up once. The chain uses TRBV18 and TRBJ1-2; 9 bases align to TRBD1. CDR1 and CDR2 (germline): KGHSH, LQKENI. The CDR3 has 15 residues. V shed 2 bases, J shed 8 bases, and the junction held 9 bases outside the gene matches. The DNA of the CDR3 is TGTGCCAGCTCACCATCCGGGACAGGGAGAGGCGGCTACACCTTC. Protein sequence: CASSPSGTGRGGYTF.

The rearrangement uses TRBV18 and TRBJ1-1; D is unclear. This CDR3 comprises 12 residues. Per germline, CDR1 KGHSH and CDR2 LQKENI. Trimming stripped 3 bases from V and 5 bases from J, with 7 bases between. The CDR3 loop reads CASSPMRTEAFF. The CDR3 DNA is TGTGCCAGCTCACCCATGAGAACTGAAGCTTTCTTT.

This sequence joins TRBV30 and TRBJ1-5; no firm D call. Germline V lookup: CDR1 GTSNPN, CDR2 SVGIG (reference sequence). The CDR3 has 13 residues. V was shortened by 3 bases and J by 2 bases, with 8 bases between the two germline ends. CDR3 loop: CAWSQQGNQPQHF. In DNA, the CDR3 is TGTGCCTGGAGCCAGCAGGGCAATCAGCCCCAGCATTTT.

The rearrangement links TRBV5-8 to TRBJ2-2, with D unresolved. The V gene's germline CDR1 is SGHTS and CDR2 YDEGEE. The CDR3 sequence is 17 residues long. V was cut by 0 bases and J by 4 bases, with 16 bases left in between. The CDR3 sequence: CASSLALGFGFTGELFF. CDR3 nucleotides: TGTGCCAGCAGCTTGGCCCTGGGTTTCGGGTTCACCGGGGAGCTGTTTTTT.

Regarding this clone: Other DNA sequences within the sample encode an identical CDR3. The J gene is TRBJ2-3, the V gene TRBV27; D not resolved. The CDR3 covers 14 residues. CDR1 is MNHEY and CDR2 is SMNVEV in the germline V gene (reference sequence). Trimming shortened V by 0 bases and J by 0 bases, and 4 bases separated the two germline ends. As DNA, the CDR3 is TGTGCCAGCAGTTTATCTTCGAGCACAGATACGCAGTATTTT. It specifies CASSLSSSTDTQYF.

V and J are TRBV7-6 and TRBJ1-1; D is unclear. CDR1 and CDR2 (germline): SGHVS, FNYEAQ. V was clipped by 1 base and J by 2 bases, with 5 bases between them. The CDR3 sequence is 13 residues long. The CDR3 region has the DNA TGTGCCAGCAGCTTAGGCACAAACACTGAAGCTTTCTTT. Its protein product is CASSLGTNTEAFF.

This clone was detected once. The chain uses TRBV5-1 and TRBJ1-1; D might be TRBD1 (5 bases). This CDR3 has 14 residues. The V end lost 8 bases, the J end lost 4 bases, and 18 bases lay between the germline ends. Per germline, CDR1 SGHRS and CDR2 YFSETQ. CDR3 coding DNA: TGCGCCAGTAGCCTGGGGGGAGGGGTCACTGAAGCTTTCTTT. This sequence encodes CASSLGGGVTEAFF.

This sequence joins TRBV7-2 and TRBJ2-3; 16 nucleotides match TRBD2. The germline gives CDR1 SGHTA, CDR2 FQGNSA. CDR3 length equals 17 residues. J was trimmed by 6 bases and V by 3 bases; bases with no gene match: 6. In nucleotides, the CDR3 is TGTGCCAGCAGCTTCGGGACTAGCGGGAGGGGGGTCGATACGCAGTATTTT. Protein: CASSFGTSGRGVDTQYF.

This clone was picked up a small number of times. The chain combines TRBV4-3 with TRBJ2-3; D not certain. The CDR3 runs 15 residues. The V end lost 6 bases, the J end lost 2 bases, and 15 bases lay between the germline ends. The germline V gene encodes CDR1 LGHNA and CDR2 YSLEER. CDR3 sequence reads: CASSSSPSNTDTQYF. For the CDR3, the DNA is TGCGCCAGCAGTTCCTCCCCTTCTAACACAGATACGCAGTATTTT.

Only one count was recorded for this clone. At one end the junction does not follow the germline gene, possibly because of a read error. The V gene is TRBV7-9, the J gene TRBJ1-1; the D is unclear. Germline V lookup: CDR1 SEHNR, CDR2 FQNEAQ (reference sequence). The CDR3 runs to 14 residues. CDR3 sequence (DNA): TGTTCCAGCAGCACTCCGGGAGGGTACACTGAAGCTTTCTTT. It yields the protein CSSSTPGGYTEAFF. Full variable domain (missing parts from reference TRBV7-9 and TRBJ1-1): DTGVSQNPRHKITKRGQNVTFRCDPISEHNRLYWYRQTLGQGPEFLTYFQNEAQLEKSRLLSDRFSAERPKGSFSTLEIQRTEQGDSAMYLCSSSTPGGYTEAFFGQGTRLTVV.

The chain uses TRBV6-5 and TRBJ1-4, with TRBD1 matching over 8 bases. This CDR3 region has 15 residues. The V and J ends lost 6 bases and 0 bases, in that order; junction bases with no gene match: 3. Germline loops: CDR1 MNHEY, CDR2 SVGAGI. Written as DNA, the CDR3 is TGTGCCAGCAGCCAGGGGGCAGCAACTAATGAAAAACTGTTTTTT. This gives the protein CASSQGAATNEKLFF.

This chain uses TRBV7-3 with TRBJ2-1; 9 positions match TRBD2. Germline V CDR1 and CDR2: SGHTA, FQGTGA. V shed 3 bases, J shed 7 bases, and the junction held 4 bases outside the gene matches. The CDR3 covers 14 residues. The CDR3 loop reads CASSFGGGGNEQFF. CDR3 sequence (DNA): TGTGCCAGCAGCTTTGGCGGGGGGGGGAATGAGCAGTTCTTC.